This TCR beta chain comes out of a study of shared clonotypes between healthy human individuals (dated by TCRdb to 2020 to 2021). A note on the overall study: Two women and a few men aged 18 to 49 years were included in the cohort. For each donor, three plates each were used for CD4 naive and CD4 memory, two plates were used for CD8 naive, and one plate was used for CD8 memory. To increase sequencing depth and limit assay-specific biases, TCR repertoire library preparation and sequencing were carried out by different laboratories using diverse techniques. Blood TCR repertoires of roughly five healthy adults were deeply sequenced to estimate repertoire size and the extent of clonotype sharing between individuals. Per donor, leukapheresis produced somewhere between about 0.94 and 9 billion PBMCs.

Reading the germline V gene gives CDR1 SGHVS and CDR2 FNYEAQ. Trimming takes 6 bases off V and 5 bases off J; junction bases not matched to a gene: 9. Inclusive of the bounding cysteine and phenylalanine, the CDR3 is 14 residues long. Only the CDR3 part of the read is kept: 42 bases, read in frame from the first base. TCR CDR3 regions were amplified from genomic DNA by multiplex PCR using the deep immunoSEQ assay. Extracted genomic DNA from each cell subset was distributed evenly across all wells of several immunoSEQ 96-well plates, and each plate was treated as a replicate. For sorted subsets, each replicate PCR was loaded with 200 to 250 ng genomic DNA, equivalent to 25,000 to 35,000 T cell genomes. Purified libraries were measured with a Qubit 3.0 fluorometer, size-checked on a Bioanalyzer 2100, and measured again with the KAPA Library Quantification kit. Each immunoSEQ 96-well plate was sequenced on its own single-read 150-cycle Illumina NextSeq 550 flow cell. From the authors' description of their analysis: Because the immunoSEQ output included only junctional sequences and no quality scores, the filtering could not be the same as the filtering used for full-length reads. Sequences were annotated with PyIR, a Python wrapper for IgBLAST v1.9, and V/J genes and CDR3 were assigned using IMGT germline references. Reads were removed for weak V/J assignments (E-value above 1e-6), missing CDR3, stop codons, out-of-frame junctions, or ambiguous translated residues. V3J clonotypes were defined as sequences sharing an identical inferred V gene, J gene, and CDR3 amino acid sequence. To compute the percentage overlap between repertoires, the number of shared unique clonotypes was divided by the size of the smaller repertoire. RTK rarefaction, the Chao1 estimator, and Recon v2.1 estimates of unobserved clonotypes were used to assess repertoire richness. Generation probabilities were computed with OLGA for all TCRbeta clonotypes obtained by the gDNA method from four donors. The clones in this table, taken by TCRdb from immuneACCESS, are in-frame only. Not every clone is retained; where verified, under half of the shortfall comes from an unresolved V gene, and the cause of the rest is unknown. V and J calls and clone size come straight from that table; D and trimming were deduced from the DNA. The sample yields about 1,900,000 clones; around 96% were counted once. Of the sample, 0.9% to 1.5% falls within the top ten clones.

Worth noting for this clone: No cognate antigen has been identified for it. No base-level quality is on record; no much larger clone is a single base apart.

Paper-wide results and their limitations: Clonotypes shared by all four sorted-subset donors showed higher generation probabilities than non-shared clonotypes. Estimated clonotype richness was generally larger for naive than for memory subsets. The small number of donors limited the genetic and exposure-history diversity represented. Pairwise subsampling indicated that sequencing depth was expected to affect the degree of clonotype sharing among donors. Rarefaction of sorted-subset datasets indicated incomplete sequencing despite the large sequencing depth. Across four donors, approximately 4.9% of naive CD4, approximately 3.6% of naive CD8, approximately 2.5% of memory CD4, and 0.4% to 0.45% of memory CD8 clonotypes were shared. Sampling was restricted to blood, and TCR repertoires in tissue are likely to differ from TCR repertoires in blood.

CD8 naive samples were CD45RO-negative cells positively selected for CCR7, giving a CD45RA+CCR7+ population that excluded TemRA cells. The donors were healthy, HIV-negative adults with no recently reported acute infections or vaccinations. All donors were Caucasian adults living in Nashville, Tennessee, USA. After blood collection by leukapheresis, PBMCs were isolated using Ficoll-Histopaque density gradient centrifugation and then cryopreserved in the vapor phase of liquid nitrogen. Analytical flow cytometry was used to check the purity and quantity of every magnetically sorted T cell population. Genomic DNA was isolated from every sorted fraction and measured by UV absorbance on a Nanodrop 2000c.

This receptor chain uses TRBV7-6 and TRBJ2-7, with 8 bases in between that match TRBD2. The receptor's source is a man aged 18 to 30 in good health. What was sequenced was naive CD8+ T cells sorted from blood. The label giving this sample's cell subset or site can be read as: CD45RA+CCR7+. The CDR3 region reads CASSRLAGLNEQYF. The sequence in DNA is TGTGCCAGCAGTCGGCTAGCGGGTCTCAACGAGCAGTACTTC.